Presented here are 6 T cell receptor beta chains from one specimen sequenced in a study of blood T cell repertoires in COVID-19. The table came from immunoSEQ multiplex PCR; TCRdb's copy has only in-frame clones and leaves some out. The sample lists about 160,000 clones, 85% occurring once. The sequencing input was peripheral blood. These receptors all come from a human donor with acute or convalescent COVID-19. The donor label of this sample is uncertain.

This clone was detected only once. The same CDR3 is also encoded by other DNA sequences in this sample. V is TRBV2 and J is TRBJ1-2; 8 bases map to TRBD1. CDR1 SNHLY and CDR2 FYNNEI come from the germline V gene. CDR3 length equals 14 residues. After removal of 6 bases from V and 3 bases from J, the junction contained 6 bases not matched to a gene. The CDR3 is CASSLTGEDYGYTF. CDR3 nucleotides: TGTGCCAGCAGCCTGACAGGGGAAGACTATGGCTACACCTTC.

CDR3 sequence (DNA): TGTGCCAGCAGCTCCGGGGGTAATGAGCAGTTCTTC. Translating gives CASSSGGNEQFF. The chain employs TRBV7-3 and TRBJ2-1, with D maybe TRBD2 (6 bases). Per germline, CDR1 SGHTA and CDR2 FQGTGA. The CDR3 is made up of 12 amino acids. Between the trimmed V and J ends, which lost 4 bases and 7 bases, there was a span of 8 bases.

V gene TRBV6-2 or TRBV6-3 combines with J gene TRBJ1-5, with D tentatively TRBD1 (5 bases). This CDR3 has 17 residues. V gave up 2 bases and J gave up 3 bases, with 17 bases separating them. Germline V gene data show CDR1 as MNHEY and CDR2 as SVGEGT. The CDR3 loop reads CASSYPETAVLNQPQHF. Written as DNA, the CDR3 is TGTGCCAGCAGTTACCCCGAGACAGCCGTCCTCAATCAGCCCCAGCATTTT.

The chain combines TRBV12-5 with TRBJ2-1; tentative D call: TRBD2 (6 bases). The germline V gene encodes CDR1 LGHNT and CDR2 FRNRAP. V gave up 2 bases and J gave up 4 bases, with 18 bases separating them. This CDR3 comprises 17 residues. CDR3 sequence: CASGLSSHSAGYNEQFF. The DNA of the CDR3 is TGTGCTAGTGGTTTGTCCTCCCACTCGGCGGGGTACAATGAGCAGTTCTTC.

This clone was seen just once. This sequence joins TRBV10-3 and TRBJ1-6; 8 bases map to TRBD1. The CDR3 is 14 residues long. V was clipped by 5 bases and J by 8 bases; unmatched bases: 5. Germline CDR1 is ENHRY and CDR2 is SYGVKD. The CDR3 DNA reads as TGTGCCATCAGTCAGGGGGCGAAAGATTCACCCCTCCACTTT. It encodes CAISQGAKDSPLHF.

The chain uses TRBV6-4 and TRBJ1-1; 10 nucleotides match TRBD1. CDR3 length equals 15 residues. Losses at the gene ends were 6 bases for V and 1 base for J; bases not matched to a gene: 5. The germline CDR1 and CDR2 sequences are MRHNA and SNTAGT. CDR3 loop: CASRRDRGKNTEAFF. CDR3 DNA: TGTGCCAGCAGACGGGACAGGGGAAAGAACACTGAAGCTTTCTTT.